This TCR beta chain was observed in a study of MAIT cells during Salmonella Paratyphi A infection (TCRdb year 2017). The study in broad terms: Adult volunteers aged 18 to 60 ingested a single dose of 1-5x10^3 CFU of S. Paratyphi A strain NVGH308. Starting at diagnosis, diagnosed volunteers were given ciprofloxacin 500 mg twice a day for 14 days.

The time point label, read with the paper, signifies: mid-infection, around enteric fever diagnosis. MAIT cells, defined as Valpha7.2+ CD161+ T cells, were identified and sorted by flow cytometry. Circulating MAIT cell TCRbeta repertoires were profiled longitudinally in five or six volunteers in whom enteric fever developed after controlled oral challenge with live Salmonella Paratyphi A. MAIT cell samples were contributed by each diagnosed volunteer at pre-infection, mid-infection and post-infection timepoints. A diagnosis of enteric fever was based on Paratyphi A bacteremia and/or a persistent fever above 38 degrees C that lasted longer than 12 hours. Challenged volunteers were diagnosed with infection between day 4 and day 7 after challenge. Between roughly 4,500 and 10,000 MAIT cells per sample were sorted directly into RNAqueous-Micro lysis buffer for RNA extraction. Lymphoprep gradient centrifugation was used to isolate peripheral blood mononuclear cells from blood samples and leukocyte cones. A BD FACSAria Fusion or BD FACSAria III sorter was used for cell sorting.

From a lookup of the germline V gene, CDR1 and CDR2 are MRHNA and SNTAGT. Including the terminal cysteine and phenylalanine, the CDR3 comprises 15 residues. Only the CDR3 DNA is retained, 45 bases long and in frame from the first base. Cut back by 4 bases and 4 bases, the V and J ends lie 11 bases apart. A note on this clonotype: This receptor's antigen is unknown. No quality values exist for individual bases; no much larger clone is one base distant.

The protocol used for the library was 5' RACE. Two rounds of PCR with Phusion High-Fidelity polymerase amplified TCRbeta, with sample-specific barcodes added in the primers. Template-switch cDNA synthesis with SMARTScribe reverse transcriptase and a TRBC-specific primer was used to generate TCRbeta libraries. After barcoding, samples were pooled and then prepared using the NEBNext Ultra DNA Library Prep Kit for Illumina. Sequencing of libraries was performed on an Illumina MiSeq with the MiSeq reagent kit v2, 300 cycles. The paper's processing steps were these. Jemultiplexer was used to demultiplex reads by barcode, and MiTCR with default parameters handled the alignment. Non-functional sequences were filtered out with VDJtools, and clonotypes were defined by amino acid sequence, with frequencies based on assigned sequence reads. Clonal space homeostasis binned clonotypes by frequency as over-represented (0.05-1), large, medium and small. TCRdb itself trimmed the public reads at Q25 with fastp, ran MiXCR and retained productive beta chains. All rows with the same CDR3 protein become a single entry with the most common DNA and genes. The V and J calls, along with clone size, are taken from TCRdb and not from the paper's own processing. A total of 1,200 or so distinct CDR3 sequences appear in this sample, around half of them only once. The ten largest clones represent around a third of the sample.

Beyond this particular receptor, the publication reports: Although the availability of volunteer samples limited sample sizes, the sizes were judged adequate for detecting differences between groups. More expansion or contraction among the top five MAIT clonotypes was shown in diagnosed volunteers than in healthy controls (around 0.5 versus 0.13), suggesting infection-driven repertoire reshaping. MAIT TRBV usage was oligoclonal, favouring TRBV20 and TRBV6, and appeared unchanged by infection. A significant decrease in the space occupied by over-represented MAIT clonotypes was found from baseline to mid-infection (about 0.15 to 0.10), whereas no significant post-infection difference was found.

The input for sequencing was MAIT cells from blood, taken at the middle sampling point of the challenge study. This chain is built from TRBV6-4 and TRBJ2-6; the D region possibly corresponds to TRBD1 (6 bases align). The origin of this receptor is a person aged 18 to 70 who was deliberately infected with Salmonella Paratyphi A in a paratyphoid fever challenge study. Read as DNA, the sequence is TGTGCCAGCAGTGTTAACAGGGAAGGGGCCAACGTCCTGACTTTC. This encodes CASSVNREGANVLTF.